Shown below are 18 T cell receptor beta chains from a single sample sequenced in a study of blood T cells in healthy people across ages. The authors ran a second PCR of 7 to 11 cycles using a sample-barcoded 5' primer and a J-beta primer mix. TCRdb passed the 5' RACE reads through MiXCR, listing each CDR3 protein once. This table holds approximately 790,000 distinct CDR3 sequences, 62% found once. Sequencing input: blood. The origin of the receptors is a young man in good health.

The rearrangement uses TRBV7-2 and TRBJ2-3, with 8 bases matching TRBD2. Germline CDR1 reads SGHTA; CDR2 reads FQGNSA. V was clipped by 5 bases and J by 6 bases; unmatched bases: 10. The CDR3 covers 15 residues. This CDR3 is CASSPRAGAGDTQYF. The DNA for the CDR3 is TGTGCCAGCAGCCCCCGAGCGGGGGCGGGGGATACGCAGTATTTT.

The chain joins TRBV29-1 to TRBJ2-7; the match to TRBD1 covers 9 bases. CDR1 and CDR2 (germline): SQVTM, ANQGSEA. V lost 4 bases, J lost 2 bases, and 6 bases stayed unmatched. This CDR3 has 14 residues. The CDR3 DNA reads TGCAGCGTTGCACACAGGGGGCGGACCTACGAGCAGTACTTC. It specifies CSVAHRGRTYEQYF.

The V and J genes are TRBV9 and TRBJ2-4; 8 nucleotides line up with TRBD2. CDR3 length equals 14 residues. The trim removed 1 base at V and 13 bases at J, leaving 10 bases unmatched. In germline, CDR1 is SGDLS, CDR2 YYNGEE. The CDR3 region has the DNA TGTGCCAGCAGCGTAATCGCGGGGGGTGAAGAGCAGTACTTC. Its translation is CASSVIAGGEEQYF.

The CDR3: CASSLVLVAGKQYF. CDR3 nucleotide sequence: TGTGCCAGCAGCTTAGTTCTGGTAGCGGGGAAGCAGTACTTC. The V and J genes are TRBV7-2 and TRBJ2-5, with 8 nucleotides matching TRBD2. J lost 11 bases, V lost 1 base, and 9 bases had no gene match. In germline, CDR1 is SGHTA, CDR2 FQGNSA. CDR3 size: 14 residues.

The chain employs TRBV5-1 and TRBJ2-6; maybe TRBD1 (6 bases). Germline V gene data show CDR1 as SGHRS and CDR2 as YFSETQ. V lost 4 bases and J lost 4, with 15 bases in between. This CDR3 contains 16 residues. CDR3 DNA sequence: TGCGCCAGCAGCCCCGACGGGACACCCGGGGCCAACGTCCTGACTTTC. Translating gives CASSPDGTPGANVLTF. The whole variable domain, remainder taken from reference TRBV5-1 and TRBJ2-6, is KAGVTQTPRYLIKTRGQQVTLSCSPISGHRSVSWYQQTPGQGLQFLFEYFSETQRNKGNFPGRFSGRQFSNSRSEMNVSTLELGDSALYLCASSPDGTPGANVLTFGAGSRLTVL.

This clonotype was picked up a small number of times. The chain is built from TRBV6-1 and TRBJ2-7; the match to TRBD1 covers 10 bases. Germline V lookup: CDR1 MNHNS, CDR2 SASEGT. The V and J ends lost 2 bases and 0 bases, in that order; junction bases with no gene match: 4. This CDR3 spans 16 amino acids. The CDR3 reads CASSERGTGVSYEQYF. CDR3 bases: TGTGCCAGCAGTGAACGGGGGACAGGGGTCTCCTACGAGCAGTACTTC.

J is TRBJ2-7 and V is TRBV29-1, with TRBD1 matching over 9 bases. CDR3 length: 15 residues. Germline V gene data show CDR1 as SQVTM and CDR2 as ANQGSEA. The junction had 11 bases not matched to a gene; V was cut back by 5 bases and J by 3 bases. Here the CDR3 reads CSVLGGQGQNYEQYF. As DNA, the CDR3 is TGCAGCGTTTTGGGGGGACAGGGCCAAAACTACGAGCAGTACTTC.

This clonotype was recorded a few times. The chain joins TRBV4-2 to TRBJ2-7; possibly TRBD1 for D (6 bases). V was pared by 4 bases and J by 2 bases, with 12 bases between. This CDR3 region has 14 residues. Per germline, CDR1 LGHNA and CDR2 YNFKEQ. The CDR3 DNA follows: TGTGCCAGCAGCCCCCGACAGGAGACCTACGAGCAGTACTTC. Its protein product is CASSPRQETYEQYF.

V gene TRBV6-5 combines with J gene TRBJ2-7; D possibly corresponds to TRBD1 (5 bases). The ends were cut back, 7 bases at V and 2 bases at J, with 6 bases in the middle. Germline lookup yields CDR1 MNHEY and CDR2 SVGAGI. The CDR3 sequence is 11 residues long. The CDR3: CASKQAYEQYF. CDR3 DNA: TGTGCCAGCAAACAGGCCTACGAGCAGTACTTC.

This chain connects TRBV12-3 or TRBV12-4 to TRBJ2-1; 8 nucleotides align to TRBD2. This CDR3 comprises 16 residues. V shed 2 bases and J 10 bases; nucleotides not matched to a gene: 13. CDR3 sequence reads: CASSLLSGGPVGEQFF. In nucleotides, the CDR3 is TGTGCCAGCAGTTTATTGTCGGGGGGGCCAGTTGGAGAGCAGTTCTTC.

The chain couples TRBV5-5 to TRBJ2-7; D possibly corresponds to TRBD2 (5 bases). The tail of the sequence fits TRBJ2-5 better, so the J call may be wrong. The CDR3 contains 13 residues. Per germline, CDR1 SGHKS and CDR2 YYEKEE (reference sequence). The CDR3 DNA reads as TGTGCCAGTTATCTAGGCGGGCAAGAGACCCAGTACTTC. Protein: CASYLGGQETQYF.

J is TRBJ2-5 and V is TRBV20-1, with TRBD1 identical over 8 bases. Germline trimming cut 0 bases from V and 1 base from J; bases unmatched to any gene: 4. The CDR3 has 15 residues. The germline gives CDR1 DFQATT, CDR2 SNEGSKA (reference sequence). The CDR3 DNA sequence: TGCAGTGCTAGAGACACCAGGGGGCTCCAAGAGACCCAGTACTTC. It specifies CSARDTRGLQETQYF.

V is TRBV5-5 and J is TRBJ1-5; 8 bases map to TRBD1. The CDR3 consists of 17 residues. V lost 4 bases to trimming and J lost 6 bases; unmatched junction nucleotides: 15. Germline-derived CDR1 and CDR2 are SGHKS and YYEKEE (reference sequence). The CDR3 reads CASSPPLTGGSGQPQHF. The CDR3 nucleotides read TGTGCCAGCAGCCCCCCCCTAACAGGGGGGTCAGGTCAGCCCCAGCATTTT.

A few counts support this clonotype. The chain has TRBV29-1 and TRBJ2-5; weak D call: TRBD2 (6 bases). The J call is doubtful: the DNA matches TRBJ2-7 better. CDR3 length equals 13 residues. Germline loops: CDR1 SQVTM, CDR2 ANQGSEA. CDR3 coding DNA: TGCAGCGTTGGGAGGGGAGAACTCTACGAGCAGTACTTC. Translated: CSVGRGELYEQYF.

The chain recombines TRBV20-1 with TRBJ2-5, with no clear D. Germline assignment: CDR1 DFQATT and CDR2 SNEGSKA (reference sequence). The CDR3 runs 14 residues. The V and J ends lost 1 base and 0 bases respectively, with 9 bases between them. CDR3 sequence: CSARGRDHQETQYF. DNA of the CDR3: TGCAGTGCTAGAGGACGCGACCACCAAGAGACCCAGTACTTC.

This clonotype was seen only a few times. V is TRBV12-3 or TRBV12-4 and J is TRBJ2-1; no reliable D call. V shed 3 bases and J shed 4 bases, with 4 bases lying between them. CDR3 length: 12 residues. CDR3 region: CASSFLYNEQFF. CDR3 sequence (DNA): TGTGCCAGCAGTTTCTTGTACAATGAGCAGTTCTTC.

V is TRBV10-2 and J is TRBJ1-6; a possible D gene is TRBD1 (6 bases). V lost 3 bases to trimming and J lost 8 bases, with 14 bases between them. The CDR3 is 15 residues long. The V gene's germline CDR1 is WSHSY and CDR2 SAAADI. The CDR3 region has the DNA TGCGCCAGCAGTGACTCCCGGGACAAAGATTCACCCCTCCACTTT. As protein: CASSDSRDKDSPLHF.

The chain couples TRBV5-1 to TRBJ1-2; no firm D call. The CDR3 totals 14 residues. The V end was cut by 4 bases, the J end by 5 bases, with 15 bases between. The germline V gene has CDR1 SGHRS and CDR2 YFSETQ. CDR3 sequence reads: CASSPEPGSYGYTF. CDR3 sequence (DNA): TGCGCCAGCAGCCCGGAACCGGGATCATATGGCTACACCTTC.